These 20 T cell receptor beta chains share one sample of origin, sequenced in a study of Graves' ophthalmopathy and Graves' hyperthyroidism. Transcripts of RNA were the source for amplifying TCR beta CDR3 regions. RT-PCR was first run with HTBI primers, then multiplex PCR in a second round. TCRdb recomputed calls from the multiplex PCR reads with MiXCR, one row per CDR3 protein. The repertoire consists of hundreds of thousands of distinct CDR3 sequences, with more than 20% occurring once and the leading ten covering roughly 3.2%. The specimen was peripheral blood. The receptors were sampled from a woman aged 18-29 years with stable Graves' hyperthyroidism.

There are a few counts of this clonotype. In this CDR3 the conserved last residue, phenylalanine or tryptophan, is missing, so a read error is likely. The chain couples TRBV6-1 to TRBJ1-2; a possible D gene is TRBD1 (5 bases). Germline V gene data show CDR1 as MNHNS and CDR2 as SASEGT. The length of the CDR3 is 13 residues. Deletions cut 7 bases from V and 4 bases from J, with 13 bases between. The CDR3 nucleotides read TGTGCCAGCACCCCGAGGGGCAGCTATGGCTACACCTCC. This gives the protein CASTPRGSYGYTS.

Comment on this clonotype: A read error may be the cause here, since a much bigger clone is one base away. The V gene is TRBV12-3 or TRBV12-4, the J gene TRBJ2-2; TRBD2 matches at 10 bases. The CDR3 is 14 amino acids. The CDR3 here is CASSLLAGAGELCF. CDR3 in DNA: TGTGCCAGCAGTTTACTAGCGGGAGCCGGGGAGCTGTGTTTT.

This clonotype was seen many times. Sequence at one end of the junction differs from germline and may be a read error. The chain combines TRBV12-3 or TRBV12-4 with TRBJ2-2, with D hard to call. The CDR3 has 15 residues. The CDR3: CASGLTGRNTGELFF. The CDR3 DNA reads TGTGCCAGCGGTTTGACCGGACGGAACACCGGGGAGCTGTTTTTT.

In this sample, this clonotype turned up many times. The rearrangement uses TRBV13 and TRBJ1-1; maybe TRBD1 (5 bases). Deletions cut 3 bases from V and 4 bases from J, with 9 bases between. There are 13 residues in the CDR3. Germline V gives CDR1 PRHDT, CDR2 FYEKMQ (reference sequence). CDR3 amino acids: CASSLEGITEAFF. DNA for the CDR3: TGTGCCAGCAGCTTGGAGGGGATCACTGAAGCTTTCTTT.

The table lists this clonotype with a few counts. This chain joins TRBV5-1 and TRBJ2-2, with 8 positions matching TRBD2. Per the germline V gene, CDR1 is SGHRS and CDR2 is YFSETQ. The CDR3 covers 15 residues. J lost 1 base, V lost 4 bases, and 3 bases had no gene match. The CDR3 DNA is TGCGCCAGCAGCCGGGAGGGCGGGAACACCGGGGAGCTGTTTTTT. It is translated as CASSREGGNTGELFF.

This chain links TRBV3-1 with TRBJ2-7; D remains ambiguous. Germline values: CDR1 LGHDT, CDR2 YNNKEL (reference sequence). Deletions cut 0 bases from V and 0 bases from J, with 6 bases between. This CDR3 is 14 amino acids long. CDR3 loop: CASSQDPSSYEQYF. In DNA form, the CDR3 reads TGTGCCAGCAGCCAAGATCCCTCCTCCTACGAGCAGTACTTC.

This clonotype was counted at least ten times. V gene TRBV28 combines with J gene TRBJ2-4; D ambiguous. The CDR3 contains 11 residues. V gave up 4 bases and J gave up 15 bases, with 13 bases separating them. Germline V gives CDR1 MDHEN, CDR2 SYDVKM. The CDR3 nucleotides are TGTGCCAGCAGTTCCGAACTGGGGTGGTACTTC. Its translation is CASSSELGWYF.

This clonotype was found once. The chain links TRBV12-3 or TRBV12-4 to TRBJ1-2; 7 positions match TRBD1. The CDR3 extends over 16 amino acids. After removal of 5 bases from V and 4 bases from J, the junction contained 13 bases not matched to a gene. The DNA for the CDR3 is TGTGCCAGCAGTCCCGGACAGGTTTTGCAACTCTATGGCTACACCTTC. Protein sequence: CASSPGQVLQLYGYTF.

This clonotype occurred many times. The chain links TRBV25-1 to TRBJ2-7, with D tentatively TRBD1 (6 bases). CDR1 and CDR2 (germline): MGHDK, SYGVNS. The CDR3 extends over 17 amino acids. Trimming removed 4 bases at V and 1 base at J, with 20 bases between. The CDR3 is CASSAVTGSGDSYEQYF. CDR3 bases: TGTGCCAGCAGTGCCGTTACGGGTTCAGGGGATTCCTACGAGCAGTACTTC.

The sample holds many counts of this clonotype. This chain links TRBV28 with TRBJ2-7; unclear D gene. Germline V CDR1 and CDR2: MDHEN, SYDVKM. The CDR3 sequence is 12 residues long. V gave up 3 bases and J gave up 4 bases, with 7 bases separating them. The CDR3 sequence: CASSFIGYEQYF. CDR3 sequence (DNA): TGTGCCAGCAGTTTTATCGGTTACGAGCAGTACTTC.

This clonotype was counted ten times or more. The V gene is TRBV7-9, the J gene TRBJ1-2, with 8 bases that match TRBD1. The germline V gene has CDR1 SEHNR and CDR2 FQNEAQ (reference sequence). J was trimmed by 7 bases and V by 6 bases; bases with no gene match: 10. CDR3 length equals 14 residues. CDR3 nucleotides: TGTGCCAGCAGTTCCGGACAGGGACTAGCTGGCTACACCTTC. Its protein product is CASSSGQGLAGYTF.

The chain uses TRBV28 and TRBJ1-2; D perhaps matches TRBD1 (5 bases). The V and J ends lost 7 bases and 4 bases respectively, with 13 bases between them. This CDR3 contains 13 residues. Germline lookup yields CDR1 MDHEN and CDR2 SYDVKM. CDR3: CASIRGDGYGYTF. Here the CDR3 DNA reads TGTGCCAGCATCCGGGGGGATGGCTATGGCTACACCTTC.

This clonotype was seen ten or more times. This sequence joins TRBV20-1 and TRBJ2-7, with D perhaps TRBD2 (5 bases). CDR1 and CDR2 from the germline V gene are DFQATT and SNEGSKA (reference sequence). Deletions cut 5 bases from V and 7 bases from J, with 24 bases between. The CDR3 covers 15 residues. This CDR3 is CSALTMSGALFEQYF. CDR3 nucleotide sequence: TGCAGTGCTTTAACTATGAGCGGTGCCCTTTTTGAGCAGTACTTC.

This clonotype was counted at least ten times. V usage is TRBV19 and J usage is TRBJ1-5; D is perhaps TRBD1 (5 bases). Trimming removed 3 bases at V and 2 bases at J, with 5 bases between. The CDR3 consists of 13 residues. From germline, CDR1 is LNHDA and CDR2 SQIVND (reference sequence). The CDR3 nucleotides are TGTGCCAGTAGTATCAGGGGCAATCAGCCCCAGCATTTT. It is translated as CASSIRGNQPQHF.

This clonotype was seen repeatedly, ten times or more. The J gene is TRBJ1-2, the V gene TRBV6-5, with TRBD1 identical over 7 bases. Germline CDR1 and CDR2: MNHEY and SVGAGI. This CDR3 is 15 amino acids long. Trimming removed 2 bases from V and 4 bases from J; junction bases left unmatched: 7. The CDR3 here is CASSYRGQPIYGYTF. The DNA of the CDR3 is TGTGCCAGCAGTTACAGGGGACAGCCTATCTATGGCTACACCTTC.

The sample holds many counts of this clonotype. The chain uses TRBV19 and TRBJ2-2; no clear D gene. The CDR3 covers 11 residues. Trimming cost V 7 bases and J 7 bases, with 7 bases left between them. Looked up from germline, CDR1 is LNHDA and CDR2 is SQIVND (reference sequence). The CDR3 DNA reads as TGTGCCAGTACACTCGGCGGGGAGCTGTTTTTT. It is translated as CASTLGGELFF.

This clonotype was observed a few times. At one end the junction does not follow the germline gene, possibly because of a read error. The V gene is TRBV28, the J gene TRBJ1-5; D ambiguous. CDR3 size: 15 residues. Germline V CDR1 and CDR2: MDHEN, SYDVKM. In DNA, the CDR3 is TGTGTCAGCAGTTTAAATCCCCCCCGCAATCAGCCCCAGCATTTT. Amino acids: CVSSLNPPRNQPQHF.

The chain carries TRBV7-2 and TRBJ1-5; TRBD1 matches 10 bases. CDR1 is SGHTA, CDR2 FQGNSA, per germline. V shed 5 bases and J 7 bases; nucleotides not matched to a gene: 5. The CDR3 length is 14 residues. The CDR3 here is CASSPGQGKQPQHF. The CDR3 DNA reads as TGTGCCAGCAGCCCGGGACAGGGGAAACAGCCCCAGCATTTT.

This clonotype appeared many times. CDR3 sequence: CASSDSARATEAFF. The CDR3 nucleotides are TGTGCCAGCAGCGACTCAGCGCGGGCCACTGAAGCTTTCTTT. The chain combines TRBV9 with TRBJ1-1; D is uncertain. Germline loops: CDR1 SGDLS, CDR2 YYNGEE. This CDR3 contains 14 residues. The ends were cut back, 3 bases at V and 4 bases at J, with 13 bases in the middle.

This clonotype was found many times. CDR3 DNA: TGTGCCAGCTCACCCTCCACCCCCGTAAACACTGAAGCTTTCTTT. This translates into CASSPSTPVNTEAFF. The genes are TRBV18 and TRBJ1-1; D is unclear. This CDR3 is built from 15 residues. Germline CDR1 reads KGHSH; CDR2 reads LQKENI. The germline V and J ends were trimmed by 3 bases and 2 bases, with 13 bases remaining between them.